This T cell receptor (beta chain) appears in the sequencing data of a study of beta chain features in type 1 diabetes. The study reverse transcribed the entire isolated RNA, so it sequenced expressed TCRB transcripts. Libraries were prepared by immunoSEQ multiplex PCR; TCRdb keeps only in-frame clonotypes and omits some of them. This sample has about 360,000 clones, with roughly 12% found just once. Sorting that relied on CD45RO/CCR7/CD25/CD127/CD95/CD27 yielded CD4+ naive, central memory, regulatory and stem cell-like memory cells. The CDR3 consists of 14 residues. Germline CDR1 reads SGHVS; CDR2 reads FNYEAQ. The V and J ends lost 1 base and 3 bases respectively, with 10 bases between them.

Sequencing was performed on naive CD4+ T cells from blood. This sequence was found in a man aged 18-30 years in good health. V is TRBV7-6 and J is TRBJ2-7; TRBD1 is a possible D gene (6 bases). The CDR3 sequence is CASSLEGQYYEQYF. The CDR3 DNA reads TGTGCCAGCAGCTTAGAAGGACAGTACTACGAGCAGTACTTC.